This TCR beta chain was profiled in a study of graft-versus-host responses after intestinal transplantation. Turning to this clone: Antigen unknown.

Germline assignment: CDR1 MNHEY and CDR2 SVGAGI. The CDR3 extends over 12 amino acids. With 6 bases removed from V and 5 bases from J, the gap between germline ends came to 10 bases. The table came from immunoSEQ multiplex PCR; TCRdb's copy has only in-frame clones and leaves some out. The table records about 130,000 clones, nearly 95% of them present only once. Study-level findings and limits: Early post-transplant HvG declines tracked with peak circulating GvH clone levels.

The receptor was isolated from a human donor who received an intestinal transplant. The sequencing used unstimulated CD4+ T cells sorted from spleen or lymph node cells, collected before intestinal transplant. The rearrangement joins TRBV6-5 to TRBJ1-2, with D uncertain. For the CDR3, the DNA is TGTGCCAGCAGCCGACTGGGGTATGGCTACACCTTC. Its protein product is CASSRLGYGYTF.